The 30 T cell receptor beta chains given below trace back to one sample, sequenced in a study of naive and memory T cell subsets. Blood and skin TCR RNA was reverse transcribed with alpha and beta constant primers. TCRdb reprocessed the 5' RACE reads with MiXCR, giving one entry per CDR3 protein. Of approximately 24,000 distinct CDR3 sequences detected, roughly a quarter appear once; the ten largest clones hold about 1.8%. Whole-blood samples were over 2 ml of peripheral blood from healthy adult volunteers. The origin of the receptors is a female donor in good health.

This clonotype was observed a handful of times. The rearrangement links TRBV5-1 to TRBJ2-1; D gene uncertain. The CDR3 is 12 amino acids. V was cut by 0 bases and J by 15 bases, with 13 bases left in between. Germline V lookup: CDR1 SGHRS, CDR2 YFSETQ. The CDR3 here is CASSLETLHGFF. DNA for the CDR3: TGCGCCAGCAGCTTGGAGACACTTCATGGGTTCTTC.

By share, this clonotype counts as medium-sized. The V and J genes are TRBV5-4 and TRBJ1-2; no clear D gene. The germline gives CDR1 SGHNT, CDR2 YYREEE (reference sequence). This CDR3 contains 13 residues. V was trimmed by 3 bases and J by 8 bases, leaving 14 bases between them. DNA for the CDR3: TGTGCCAGCAGCTATTATCGCGCCGAGGGCTACACCTTC. This translates into CASSYYRAEGYTF.

This chain uses TRBV10-3 with TRBJ1-2, with D perhaps matching TRBD1 (5 bases). The CDR3 runs 13 residues. Trimming stripped 4 bases from V and 8 bases from J, with 14 bases between. Germline V gene data show CDR1 as ENHRY and CDR2 as SYGVKD. This CDR3 reads CAISGTPASGYTF. DNA of the CDR3: TGTGCCATCAGTGGGACACCGGCTAGCGGCTACACCTTC.

This clonotype came up many times. The CDR3 is CASLTLAGAITGANVLTF. CDR3 bases: TGTGCCAGTCTAACTCTAGCGGGAGCTATCACTGGGGCCAACGTCCTGACTTTC. The chain couples TRBV12-3 or TRBV12-4 to TRBJ2-6; 10 nucleotides align to TRBD2. V lost 9 bases to trimming and J lost 2 bases; unmatched junction nucleotides: 13. The CDR3 contains 18 residues.

The rearrangement links TRBV10-3 to TRBJ2-3; D may be TRBD1 (6 bases). This CDR3 is built from 14 residues. V shed 7 bases and J shed 3 bases, with 14 bases lying between them. The V gene's germline CDR1 is ENHRY and CDR2 SYGVKD. For the CDR3, the DNA is TGTGCCATCACCTCGGGGACAATGACAGATACGCAGTATTTT. Protein sequence: CAITSGTMTDTQYF.

The gene calls are TRBV10-3 and TRBJ1-6, with unresolved D. The V and J ends lost 10 bases and 10 bases respectively, with 20 bases between them. The CDR3 is made up of 14 amino acids. Per germline, CDR1 ENHRY and CDR2 SYGVKD. DNA of the CDR3: TGTGCCACCCGGGAAGTGACTGGTTCGTCACCCCTCCACTTT. Its protein is CATREVTGSSPLHF.

Relative to its sample, this clonotype is medium-sized. The chain joins TRBV11-2 to TRBJ2-1; weak D call: TRBD1 (7 bases). The CDR3 loop spans 15 amino acids. V lost 8 bases, J lost 0 bases, and 14 bases lay in between. Germline-derived CDR1 and CDR2 are SGHAT and FQNNGV. CDR3 region: CASHQGGSSYNEQFF. Written as DNA, the CDR3 is TGTGCCAGCCACCAGGGGGGAAGCTCCTACAATGAGCAGTTCTTC. Filled out from reference TRBV11-2 and TRBJ2-1, the complete variable domain reads EAGVAQSPRYKIIEKRQSVAFWCNPISGHATLYWYQQILGQGPKLLIQFQNNGVVDDSQLPKDRFSAERLKGVDSTLKIQPAKLEDSAVYLCASHQGGSSYNEQFFGPGTRLTVL.

The chain recombines TRBV29-1 with TRBJ2-7, with TRBD2 as a possible D gene (5 bases). Per the germline V gene, CDR1 is SQVTM and CDR2 is ANQGSEA. V shed 6 bases and J shed 2 bases, with 11 bases lying between them. CDR3 length: 12 residues. CDR3: CSVAVTPYEQYF. CDR3 sequence (DNA): TGCAGCGTAGCGGTGACCCCCTACGAGCAGTACTTC.

This clonotype has a count of ten or more. The V gene is TRBV11-2, the J gene TRBJ2-1; D may be TRBD2 (6 bases). Germline CDR1 SGHAT, CDR2 FQNNGV. With 4 bases removed from V and 9 bases from J, the gap between germline ends came to 22 bases. CDR3 length: 16 residues. This chain's CDR3 is CASSSPRTTRVGEQFF. DNA of the CDR3: TGTGCCAGCAGCTCGCCACGGACTACCCGGGTGGGTGAGCAGTTCTTC.

The CDR3 protein is CASSRQGRDEQYF. In DNA, the CDR3 is TGTGCCAGCAGCCGACAGGGACGGGACGAGCAGTACTTC. This chain connects TRBV7-2 to TRBJ2-7, with 7 positions matching TRBD1. CDR3 length: 13 amino acids. J was trimmed by 5 bases and V by 5 bases; bases with no gene match: 6. Germline loops: CDR1 SGHTA, CDR2 FQGNSA.

In this sample, this clonotype is medium-sized. The chain carries TRBV7-6 and TRBJ1-1, with 7 nucleotides matching TRBD1. J gave up 1 base and V 5 bases, and 13 bases lay outside the gene matches. There are 17 residues in the CDR3. Per the germline V gene, CDR1 is SGHVS and CDR2 is FNYEAQ. DNA of the CDR3: TGTGCCAGCAGCGACGGATACAGGGGTTCGGAGAACACTGAAGCTTTCTTT. Protein sequence: CASSDGYRGSENTEAFF.

This clonotype was observed a handful of times. The CDR3 DNA is TGTGCCAGCAGCCAAGCCGACATTGCTACAGATACGCAGTATTTT. The encoded protein is CASSQADIATDTQYF. The rearrangement joins TRBV6-5 to TRBJ2-3; D is unclear. V was clipped by 6 bases and J by 3 bases, with 16 bases between them. This CDR3 is 15 amino acids long. Germline lookup yields CDR1 MNHEY and CDR2 SVGAGI.

J is TRBJ1-5 and V is TRBV20-1; D is unclear. This CDR3 spans 13 amino acids. The germline gives CDR1 DFQATT, CDR2 SNEGSKA (reference sequence). V lost 3 bases and J lost 5, with 11 bases in between. CDR3 region: CSARAQSDQPQHF. The CDR3 DNA is TGCAGTGCTAGGGCCCAGAGTGATCAGCCCCAGCATTTT.

This clonotype has a count of ten or more. The chain uses TRBV29-1 and TRBJ2-5, with 8 nucleotides matching TRBD1. J gave up 0 bases and V 1 base, and 4 bases lay outside the gene matches. CDR3 size: 15 residues. In germline, CDR1 is SQVTM, CDR2 ANQGSEA. The CDR3 protein is CSVEGTGKYQETQYF. The CDR3 nucleotides are TGCAGCGTTGAAGGGACAGGGAAGTACCAAGAGACCCAGTACTTC.

This clonotype has a handful of counts. V and J are TRBV18 and TRBJ1-4; a possible D gene is TRBD1 (5 bases). The CDR3 spans 17 residues. The V end was cut by 4 bases, the J end by 7 bases, with 22 bases between. CDR1 is KGHSH, CDR2 LQKENI, per germline. CDR3 DNA: TGTGCCAGCTCACAGCAGTTATCGGGGCTTGAAGGTGAAAAACTGTTTTTT. Translation: CASSQQLSGLEGEKLFF.

The genes are TRBV6-2 or TRBV6-3 and TRBJ2-1; possible D gene TRBD1, 5 bases. The V gene lost 5 bases and the J gene lost 1 base, with 15 bases spanning the gap. CDR1 is MNHEY and CDR2 is SVGEGT in the germline V gene. The CDR3 runs 16 residues. The CDR3 bases are TGTGCCAGCAGTCTGGACATGCCCTTGTCCTACAATGAGCAGTTCTTC. The encoded protein is CASSLDMPLSYNEQFF.

This chain connects TRBV20-1 to TRBJ2-5, with 7 bases lining up with TRBD2. Germline V gene lookup returns CDR1 DFQATT and CDR2 SNEGSKA (reference sequence). The CDR3 sequence is 12 residues long. V shed 3 bases and J 6 bases; nucleotides not matched to a gene: 4. The CDR3 region is CSASGLVKTQYF. CDR3 in DNA: TGCAGTGCTAGCGGACTAGTAAAGACCCAGTACTTC.

This clonotype has a count of ten or more. The chain recombines TRBV5-1 with TRBJ2-2; no definite D call. From germline, CDR1 is SGHRS and CDR2 YFSETQ. This CDR3 is built from 14 residues. With 2 bases removed from V and 0 bases from J, the gap between germline ends came to 5 bases. The CDR3 loop is CASSLSTNTGELFF. CDR3 DNA sequence: TGCGCCAGCAGCTTAAGCACGAACACCGGGGAGCTGTTTTTT. Complete variable domain (other parts from reference TRBV5-1 and TRBJ2-2): KAGVTQTPRYLIKTRGQQVTLSCSPISGHRSVSWYQQTPGQGLQFLFEYFSETQRNKGNFPGRFSGRQFSNSRSEMNVSTLELGDSALYLCASSLSTNTGELFFGEGSRLTVL.

At least ten counts were recorded for this clonotype. V and J are TRBV5-5 and TRBJ2-5; 9 nucleotides agree with TRBD1. Germline V gene sequence: CDR1 SGHKS, CDR2 YYEKEE (reference sequence). This CDR3 is 15 amino acids long. With V trimmed by 3 bases and J by 5 bases, 8 bases remained unmatched. The CDR3 DNA sequence: TGTGCCAGCAGCTCTGACAGGGGGGACATTGAGACCCAGTACTTC. Translated, it gives CASSSDRGDIETQYF.

J is TRBJ2-7 and V is TRBV5-1; TRBD2 matches at 10 bases. The CDR3 loop spans 17 amino acids. CDR1 SGHRS and CDR2 YFSETQ come from the germline V gene. V lost 6 bases, J lost 6 bases, and 18 bases stayed unmatched. CDR3 in DNA: TGCGCCAGCACCAACGGGACTAGCGCGATCCTTGTCGCCGAGCAGTACTTC. It yields the protein CASTNGTSAILVAEQYF.

This chain uses TRBV12-3 or TRBV12-4 with TRBJ2-1; TRBD2 agrees at 8 bases. V lost 1 base to trimming and J lost 15 bases; unmatched junction nucleotides: 5. The CDR3 spans 12 residues. CDR3 amino acids: CASSLGLASVFF. Here the CDR3 DNA reads TGTGCCAGCAGTTTAGGACTAGCGTCGGTGTTCTTC.

The rearrangement uses TRBV6-5 and TRBJ2-7, with D possibly matching TRBD2 (6 bases). Germline lookup yields CDR1 MNHEY and CDR2 SVGAGI. This CDR3 has 14 amino acids. V was pared by 7 bases and J by 0 bases, with 13 bases between. The CDR3 nucleotides read TGTGCCAGCACCAGACTAGGCCTCTCCTACGAGCAGTACTTC. It translates to CASTRLGLSYEQYF.

The chain has TRBV7-6 and TRBJ2-1; D may be TRBD1 (5 bases). The germline gives CDR1 SGHVS, CDR2 FNYEAQ. The CDR3 extends over 14 amino acids. The ends were cut back, 6 bases at V and 3 bases at J, with 12 bases in the middle. The CDR3 DNA reads as TGTGCCAGCAGTTTGATGCAGGGCTACAATGAGCAGTTCTTC. Translating gives CASSLMQGYNEQFF.

CDR3 region: CSAKVQKETQYF. DNA for the CDR3: TGCAGTGCGAAGGTGCAGAAAGAGACCCAGTACTTC. V gene TRBV20-1 combines with J gene TRBJ2-5; no reliable D call. There are 12 residues in the CDR3. Germline CDR1 is DFQATT and CDR2 is SNEGSKA (reference sequence). Trimming left V 6 bases short and J 3 bases short, with 11 bases between.

Many counts were recorded for this clonotype. The chain has TRBV6-1 and TRBJ2-7, with 9 bases fitting TRBD1. Germline assignment: CDR1 MNHNS and CDR2 SASEGT. The CDR3 totals 13 residues. J was trimmed by 6 bases and V by 10 bases; bases with no gene match: 10. As DNA, the CDR3 is TGTGCCATCACGGGACAGGGACGGGTCGAGCAGTACTTC. This codes for CAITGQGRVEQYF.

This clonotype showed up just a few times. The chain uses TRBV7-9 and TRBJ2-2; 9 bases are a match to TRBD1. Germline assignment: CDR1 SEHNR and CDR2 FQNEAQ (reference sequence). This CDR3 has 16 residues. Trimming cost V 5 bases and J 3 bases; bases outside gene matches: 7. DNA of the CDR3: TGTGCCAGCAGCCGTCCCGGGACAGGGTACACCGGGGAGCTGTTTTTT. This sequence encodes CASSRPGTGYTGELFF.

The table lists this clonotype with many counts. The V and J genes are TRBV2 and TRBJ2-3; D remains ambiguous. The CDR3 is 14 residues long. V was cut by 9 bases and J by 6 bases, with 19 bases left in between. Germline-derived CDR1 and CDR2 are SNHLY and FYNNEI. The CDR3 sequence: CASKRTLLGDTQYF. Written as DNA, the CDR3 is TGTGCCAGTAAAAGGACCCTCCTAGGTGATACGCAGTATTTT.

The table lists this clonotype with many counts. The rearrangement uses TRBV10-3 and TRBJ2-5; 7 bases line up with TRBD1. V lost 0 bases, J lost 5 bases, and 6 bases stayed unmatched. CDR1 is ENHRY and CDR2 is SYGVKD in the germline V gene. The CDR3 has 15 amino acids. CDR3 region: CAISESRTGGETQYF. CDR3 sequence (DNA): TGTGCCATCAGTGAGTCCCGGACAGGAGGCGAGACCCAGTACTTC.

J is TRBJ1-5 and V is TRBV7-9; D is ambiguous. Trimming removed 3 bases from V and 7 bases from J, with 7 bases in between. CDR3 length: 12 amino acids. Germline-derived CDR1 and CDR2 are SEHNR and FQNEAQ (reference sequence). For the CDR3, the DNA is TGTGCCAGCAGCTTGGATGCCCAGCCCCAGCATTTT. Translating it yields CASSLDAQPQHF.

This sequence joins TRBV6-6 and TRBJ2-1; D perhaps matches TRBD2 (6 bases). The ends were cut back, 8 bases at V and 0 bases at J, with 20 bases in the middle. CDR1 MNHNY and CDR2 SVGAGI come from the germline V gene (reference sequence). CDR3 size: 17 residues. The CDR3 is CASSSGAVLSSYNEQFF. CDR3 bases: TGTGCCAGCTCCTCGGGAGCGGTTTTGAGCTCCTACAATGAGCAGTTCTTC.